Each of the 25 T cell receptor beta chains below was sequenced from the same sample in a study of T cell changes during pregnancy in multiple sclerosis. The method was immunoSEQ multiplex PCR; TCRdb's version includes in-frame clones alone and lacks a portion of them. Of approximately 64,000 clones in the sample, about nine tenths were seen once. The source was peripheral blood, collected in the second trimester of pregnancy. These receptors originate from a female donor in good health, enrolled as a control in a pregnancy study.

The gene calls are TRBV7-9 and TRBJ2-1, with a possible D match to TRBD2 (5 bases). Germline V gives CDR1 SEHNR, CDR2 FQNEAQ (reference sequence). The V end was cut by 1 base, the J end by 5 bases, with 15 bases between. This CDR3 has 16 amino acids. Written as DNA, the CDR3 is TGTGCCAGCAGCTTAGTCCCCGGAGGCGGGCACAATGAGCAGTTCTTC. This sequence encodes CASSLVPGGGHNEQFF.

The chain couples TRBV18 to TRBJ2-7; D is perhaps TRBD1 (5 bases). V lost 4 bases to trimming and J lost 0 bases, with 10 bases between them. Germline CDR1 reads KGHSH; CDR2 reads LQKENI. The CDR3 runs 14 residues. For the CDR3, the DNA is TGTGCCAGCTCACTTGACAGTACCTCCTACGAGCAGTACTTC. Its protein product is CASSLDSTSYEQYF.

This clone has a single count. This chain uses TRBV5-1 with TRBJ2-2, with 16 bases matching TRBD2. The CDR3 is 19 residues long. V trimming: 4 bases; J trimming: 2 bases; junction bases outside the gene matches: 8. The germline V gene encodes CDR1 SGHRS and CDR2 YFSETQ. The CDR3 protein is CASSGPGLAGGSNTGELFF. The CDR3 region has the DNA TGCGCCAGCAGCGGACCGGGACTAGCGGGAGGGAGCAACACCGGGGAGCTGTTTTTT.

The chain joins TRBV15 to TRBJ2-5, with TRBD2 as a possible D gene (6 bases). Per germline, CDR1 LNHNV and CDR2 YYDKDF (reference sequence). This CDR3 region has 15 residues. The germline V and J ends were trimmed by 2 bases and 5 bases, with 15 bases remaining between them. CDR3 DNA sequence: TGTGCCACCAGCAGATCACGCAGGGACTTCGAGACCCAGTACTTC. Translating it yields CATSRSRRDFETQYF.

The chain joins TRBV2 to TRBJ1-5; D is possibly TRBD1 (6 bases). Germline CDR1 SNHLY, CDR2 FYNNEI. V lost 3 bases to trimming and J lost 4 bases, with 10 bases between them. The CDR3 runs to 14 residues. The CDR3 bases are TGTGCCAGCAGTGAGACAGGTAAAAATCAGCCCCAGCATTTT. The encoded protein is CASSETGKNQPQHF.

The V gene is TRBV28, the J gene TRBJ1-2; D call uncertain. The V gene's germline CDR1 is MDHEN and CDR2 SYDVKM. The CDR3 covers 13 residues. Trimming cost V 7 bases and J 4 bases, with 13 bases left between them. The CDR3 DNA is TGTGCCAGCACTACTCAGGCAATCTATGGCTACACCTTC. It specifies CASTTQAIYGYTF.

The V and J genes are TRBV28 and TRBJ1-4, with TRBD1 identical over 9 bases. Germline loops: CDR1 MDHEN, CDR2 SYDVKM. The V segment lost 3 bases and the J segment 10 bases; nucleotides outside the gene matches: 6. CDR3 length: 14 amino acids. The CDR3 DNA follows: TGTGCCAGCAGTTTCTCGGACAGGGGTGGAAAACTGTTTTTT. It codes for CASSFSDRGGKLFF.

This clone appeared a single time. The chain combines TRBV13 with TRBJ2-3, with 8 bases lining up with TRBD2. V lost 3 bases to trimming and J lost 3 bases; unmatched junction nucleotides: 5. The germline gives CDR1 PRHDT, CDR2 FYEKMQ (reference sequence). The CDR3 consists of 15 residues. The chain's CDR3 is CASSFVPGGTDTQYF. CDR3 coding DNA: TGTGCCAGCAGCTTCGTGCCGGGGGGGACAGATACGCAGTATTTT.

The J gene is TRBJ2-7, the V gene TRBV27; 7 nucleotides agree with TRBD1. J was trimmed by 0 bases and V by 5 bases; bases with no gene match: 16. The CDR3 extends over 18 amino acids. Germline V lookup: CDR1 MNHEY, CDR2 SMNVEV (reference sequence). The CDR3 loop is CASSPHRTGMMVSYEQYF. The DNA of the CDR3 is TGTGCCAGCAGTCCACACCGGACAGGAATGATGGTCTCCTACGAGCAGTACTTC.

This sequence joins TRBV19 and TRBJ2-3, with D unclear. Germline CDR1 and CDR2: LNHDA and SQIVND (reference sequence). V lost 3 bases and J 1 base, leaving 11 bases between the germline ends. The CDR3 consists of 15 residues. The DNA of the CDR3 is TGTGCCAGTAGTATCACATCAATGGGCACAGATACGCAGTATTTT. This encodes CASSITSMGTDTQYF.

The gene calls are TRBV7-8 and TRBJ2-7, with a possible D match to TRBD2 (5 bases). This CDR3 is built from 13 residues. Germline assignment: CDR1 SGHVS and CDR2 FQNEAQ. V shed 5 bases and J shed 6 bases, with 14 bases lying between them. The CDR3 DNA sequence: TGTGCCAGCAGCCCTCTAGCAACCTCCGAGCAGTACTTC. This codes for CASSPLATSEQYF.

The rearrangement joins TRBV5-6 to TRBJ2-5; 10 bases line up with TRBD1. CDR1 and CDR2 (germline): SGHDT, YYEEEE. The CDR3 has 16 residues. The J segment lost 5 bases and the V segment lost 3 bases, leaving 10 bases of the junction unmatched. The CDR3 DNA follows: TGTGCCAGCAGCTCCTGGGACAGGGGAGGCGGGGAGACCCAGTACTTC. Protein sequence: CASSSWDRGGGETQYF.

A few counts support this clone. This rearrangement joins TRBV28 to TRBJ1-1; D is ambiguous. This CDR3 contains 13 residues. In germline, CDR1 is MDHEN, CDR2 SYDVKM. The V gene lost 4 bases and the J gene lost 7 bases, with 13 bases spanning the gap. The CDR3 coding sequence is TGTGCCAGCAGTTCCCAGAGGATGAATGAAGCTTTCTTT. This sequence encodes CASSSQRMNEAFF.

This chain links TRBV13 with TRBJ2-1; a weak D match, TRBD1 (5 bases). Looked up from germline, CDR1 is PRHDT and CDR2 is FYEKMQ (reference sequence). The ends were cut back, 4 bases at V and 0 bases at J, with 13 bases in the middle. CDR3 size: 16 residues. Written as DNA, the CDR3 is TGTGCCAGCAGCTCCCGACAGATGCACTCCTACAATGAGCAGTTCTTC. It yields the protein CASSSRQMHSYNEQFF.

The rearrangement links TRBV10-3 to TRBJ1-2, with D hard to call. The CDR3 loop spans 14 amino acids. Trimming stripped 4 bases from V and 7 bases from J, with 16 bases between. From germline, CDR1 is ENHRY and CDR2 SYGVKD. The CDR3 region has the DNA TGTGCCATCAGTGTAGGAGCGGGCGCTGCTGGCTACACCTTC. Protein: CAISVGAGAAGYTF.

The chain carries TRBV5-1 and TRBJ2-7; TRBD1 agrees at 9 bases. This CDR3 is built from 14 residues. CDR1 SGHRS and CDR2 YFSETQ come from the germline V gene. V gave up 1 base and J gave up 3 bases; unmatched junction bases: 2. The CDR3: CASSLTGGGYEQYF. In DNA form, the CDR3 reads TGCGCCAGCAGCTTGACAGGGGGCGGCTACGAGCAGTACTTC.

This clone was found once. The CDR3, as DNA: TGTGCCAGCAGTGGGGGGACAGCTCTCCGCGCTTTCTTT. Protein: CASSGGTALRAFF. The J gene is TRBJ1-1, the V gene TRBV6-5, with TRBD1 matching 7 bases. This CDR3 has 13 residues. The germline V gene has CDR1 MNHEY and CDR2 SVGAGI. J lost 11 bases, V lost 5 bases, and 11 bases had no gene match.

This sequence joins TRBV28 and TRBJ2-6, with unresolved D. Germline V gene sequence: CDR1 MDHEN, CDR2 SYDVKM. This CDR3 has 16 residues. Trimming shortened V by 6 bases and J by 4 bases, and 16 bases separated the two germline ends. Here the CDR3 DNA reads TGTGCCAGCAGCCTAGTTGGTATCTCGGGGGCCAACGTCCTGACTTTC. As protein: CASSLVGISGANVLTF.

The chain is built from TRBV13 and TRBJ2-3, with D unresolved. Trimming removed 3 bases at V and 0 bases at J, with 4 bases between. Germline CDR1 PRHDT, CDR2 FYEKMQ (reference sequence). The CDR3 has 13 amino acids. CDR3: CASSLSSTDTQYF. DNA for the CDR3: TGTGCCAGCAGCTTGAGTAGCACAGATACGCAGTATTTT.

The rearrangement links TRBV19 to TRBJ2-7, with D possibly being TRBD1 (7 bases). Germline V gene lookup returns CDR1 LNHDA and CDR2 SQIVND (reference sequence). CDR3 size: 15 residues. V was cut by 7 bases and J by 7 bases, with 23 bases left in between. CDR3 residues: CASKAGSRGAGEQYF. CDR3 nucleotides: TGTGCCAGTAAAGCCGGGAGCAGGGGGGCGGGGGAGCAGTACTTC.

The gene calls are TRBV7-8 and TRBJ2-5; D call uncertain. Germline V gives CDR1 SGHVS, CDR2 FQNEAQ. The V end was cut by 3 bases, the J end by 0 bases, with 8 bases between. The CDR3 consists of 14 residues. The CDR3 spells CASSFRANQETQYF. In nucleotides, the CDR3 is TGTGCCAGCAGCTTTCGTGCGAACCAAGAGACCCAGTACTTC.

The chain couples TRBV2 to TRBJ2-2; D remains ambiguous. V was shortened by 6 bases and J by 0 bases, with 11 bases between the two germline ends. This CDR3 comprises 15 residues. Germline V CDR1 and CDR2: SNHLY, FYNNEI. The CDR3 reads CASSSLGANTGELFF. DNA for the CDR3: TGTGCCAGCAGCAGTTTGGGCGCGAACACCGGGGAGCTGTTTTTT. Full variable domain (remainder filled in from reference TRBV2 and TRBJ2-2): EPEVTQTPSHQVTQMGQEVILRCVPISNHLYFYWYRQILGQKVEFLVSFYNNEISEKSEIFDDQFSVERPDGSNFTLKIRSTKLEDSAMYFCASSSLGANTGELFFGEGSRLTVL.

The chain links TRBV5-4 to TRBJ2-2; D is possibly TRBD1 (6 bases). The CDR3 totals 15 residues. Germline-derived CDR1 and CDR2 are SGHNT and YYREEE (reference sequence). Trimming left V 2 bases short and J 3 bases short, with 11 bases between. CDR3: CASSFGTRDTGELFF. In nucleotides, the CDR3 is TGTGCCAGCAGCTTTGGGACAAGAGACACCGGGGAGCTGTTTTTT.

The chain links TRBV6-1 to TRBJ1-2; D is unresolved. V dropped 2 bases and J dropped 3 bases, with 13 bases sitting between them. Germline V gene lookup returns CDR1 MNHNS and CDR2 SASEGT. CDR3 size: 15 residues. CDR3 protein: CASSETPGVDYGYTF. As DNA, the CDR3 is TGTGCCAGCAGTGAAACTCCCGGGGTGGACTATGGCTACACCTTC.

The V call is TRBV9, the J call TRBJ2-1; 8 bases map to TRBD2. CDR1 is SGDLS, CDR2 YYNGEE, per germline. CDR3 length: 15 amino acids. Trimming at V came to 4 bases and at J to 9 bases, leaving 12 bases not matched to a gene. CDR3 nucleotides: TGTGCCAGCAGCCAAACGGGCGGGGGGCGGCTTGAGCAGTTCTTC. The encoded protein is CASSQTGGGRLEQFF.